The clone carrying this TCR beta chain showed up just a few times. Its antigen remains unknown. The same CDR3 is also encoded by other DNA sequences in this sample. J lost 2 bases, V lost 3 bases, and 4 bases had no gene match. Per the germline V gene, CDR1 is SGHRS and CDR2 is YFSETQ. This CDR3 contains 14 residues. Nashville, Tennessee was home to all donors, each a Caucasian adult. The data were taken from a study of shared clonotypes between healthy human individuals. Study information: Donor composition was a couple of women and three men, aged 18 to 49. Three plates each covered CD4 naive and memory; CD8 naive two, CD8 memory one. Study results and caveats: Generation probability values for non-shared clonotypes were lower than those for clonotypes shared by all four donors.

Repertoires were generated with immunoSEQ multiplex PCR, while TCRdb's copy carries only in-frame clones and drops some. The repertoire includes 2 million to 2.5 million clones, over 85% of them detected once, and under 0.45% sits in the top ten. The gene calls are TRBV5-1 and TRBJ1-1; 7 nucleotides line up with TRBD1. This TCR came from a man in his late teens or twenties in good health. Some clones in this sample may be carry-over from other donors' samples. The sample comprised naive CD4+ T cells from PBMCs. The sample's subset: CD45RA+ positively selected. As DNA, the CDR3 is TGCGCCAGCAGCTCCGGGACAGCTAACACTGAAGCTTTCTTT. This sequence encodes CASSSGTANTEAFF.